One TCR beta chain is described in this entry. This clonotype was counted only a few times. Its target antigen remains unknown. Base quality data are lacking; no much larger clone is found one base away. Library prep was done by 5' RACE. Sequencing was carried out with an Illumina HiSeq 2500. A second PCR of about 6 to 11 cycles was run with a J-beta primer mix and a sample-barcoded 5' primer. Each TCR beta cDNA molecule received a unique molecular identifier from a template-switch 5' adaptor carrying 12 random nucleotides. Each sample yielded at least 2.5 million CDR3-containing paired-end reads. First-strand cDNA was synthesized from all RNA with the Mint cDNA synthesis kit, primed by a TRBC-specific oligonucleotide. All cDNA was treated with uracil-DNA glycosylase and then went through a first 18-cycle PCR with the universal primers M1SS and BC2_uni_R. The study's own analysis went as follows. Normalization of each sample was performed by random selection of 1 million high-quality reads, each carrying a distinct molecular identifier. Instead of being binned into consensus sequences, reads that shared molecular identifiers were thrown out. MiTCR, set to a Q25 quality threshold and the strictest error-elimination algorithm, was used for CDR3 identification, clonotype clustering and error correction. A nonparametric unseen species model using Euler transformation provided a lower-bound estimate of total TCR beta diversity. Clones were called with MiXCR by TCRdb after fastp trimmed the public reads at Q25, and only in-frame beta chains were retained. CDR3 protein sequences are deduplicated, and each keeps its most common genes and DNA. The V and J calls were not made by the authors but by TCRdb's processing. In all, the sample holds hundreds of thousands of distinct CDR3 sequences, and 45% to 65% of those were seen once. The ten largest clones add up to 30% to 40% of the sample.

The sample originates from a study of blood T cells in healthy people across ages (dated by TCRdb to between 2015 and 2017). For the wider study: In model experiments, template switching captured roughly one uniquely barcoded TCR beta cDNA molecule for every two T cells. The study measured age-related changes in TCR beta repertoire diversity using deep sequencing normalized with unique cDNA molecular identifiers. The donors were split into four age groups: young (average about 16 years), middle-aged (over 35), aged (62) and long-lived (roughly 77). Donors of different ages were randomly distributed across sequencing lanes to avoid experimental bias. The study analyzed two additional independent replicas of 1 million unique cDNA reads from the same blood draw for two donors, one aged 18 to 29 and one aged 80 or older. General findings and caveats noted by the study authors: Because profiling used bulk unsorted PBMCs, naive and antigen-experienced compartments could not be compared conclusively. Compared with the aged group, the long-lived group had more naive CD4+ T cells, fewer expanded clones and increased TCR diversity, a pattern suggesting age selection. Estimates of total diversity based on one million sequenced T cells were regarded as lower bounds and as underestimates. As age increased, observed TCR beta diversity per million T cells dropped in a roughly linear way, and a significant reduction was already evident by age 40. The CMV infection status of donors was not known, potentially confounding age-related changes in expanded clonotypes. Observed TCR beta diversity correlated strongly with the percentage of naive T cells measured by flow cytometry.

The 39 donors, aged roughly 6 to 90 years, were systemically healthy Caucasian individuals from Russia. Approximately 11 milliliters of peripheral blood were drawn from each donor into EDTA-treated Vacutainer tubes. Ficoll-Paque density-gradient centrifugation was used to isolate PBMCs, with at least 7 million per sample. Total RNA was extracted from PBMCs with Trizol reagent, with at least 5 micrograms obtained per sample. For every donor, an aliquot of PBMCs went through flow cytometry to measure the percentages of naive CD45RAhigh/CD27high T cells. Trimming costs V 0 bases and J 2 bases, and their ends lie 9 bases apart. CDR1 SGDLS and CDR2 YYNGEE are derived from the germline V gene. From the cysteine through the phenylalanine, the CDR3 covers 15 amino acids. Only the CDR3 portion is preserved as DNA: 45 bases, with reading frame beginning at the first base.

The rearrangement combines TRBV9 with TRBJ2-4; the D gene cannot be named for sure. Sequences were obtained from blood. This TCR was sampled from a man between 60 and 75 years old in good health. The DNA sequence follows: TGTGCCAGCAGCGTAGGTGGGAAGCCCAAAAACATTCAGTACTTC. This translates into CASSVGGKPKNIQYF.